This T cell receptor beta chain is from a study of blood T cell repertoires in COVID-19 (dated by TCRdb to 2020 to 2022). Some background on the complete study: The collaborator samples originated in the United States, Italy and Spain and spanned the acute and convalescent phases of COVID-19. The repertoires were released in a freely available public database intended as a resource for research on the immune response to SARS-CoV-2. Sample metadata almost always included a de-identified subject ID, COVID-19 status, age in years and sex. HLA class I and class II types, where available, came from metadata supplied by the sample provider rather than from assay-based typing. The material from the prospective study consisted of cDNA or gDNA derived from T cells, B-cell-depleted T cells, or PBMCs. The dataset comprised deeply sampled blood TCRbeta repertoires from subjects exposed to, actively infected with, or recovered from COVID-19. Samples were obtained from the ongoing ImmuneRACE study (first 160 participants) and from 1,000 to 1,500 subjects provided by 6 global collaborators.

With regard to this clone: This receptor's antigen is unknown. Base qualities are missing; no much larger clone stands one base away.

CDR1 SNHLY and CDR2 FYNNEI were looked up in the germline V gene. V drops 3 bases and J drops 2 bases, leaving 7 bases in between. The CDR3, from cysteine to phenylalanine, totals 13 residues. Only CDR3 DNA remains: 39 bases, in frame from the first base. The collaborating institutions used their own protocols to collect whole blood in K2EDTA tubes. For TCRbeta analysis, collaborators shipped samples as frozen whole blood, isolated PBMCs, or DNA extracted from either of those sample types. The immunoSEQ Assay, a bias-controlled multiplex PCR, was used to amplify TCRbeta CDR3 regions from genomic DNA. Processing in the source paper ran as follows. Nucleated cell counts per sample were estimated from amplification of reference gene primers within the assay. To quantify the absolute abundance of each unique TCRbeta CDR3 rearrangement, sequence reads were collapsed and filtered. For each sample, productive Simpson clonality was calculated as the square root of Simpson's diversity index over productive rearrangements. TCRdb re-hosts the immuneACCESS table, in-frame sequences only. Its copies lack some clones; in the studies checked, an unresolved V gene accounts for under half of them, and the cause for the rest is not known. Clone size and the V and J calls come from that table; the DNA yielded D and trimming. The sample data list roughly 200,000 clones, and more than 70% of these were observed just once. 5.5% to 7% of the sample rests with the top ten.

Overall study results and their limits: Clinical and demographic metadata were provided uncurated, with the amount varying by source and participant.

Sequencing was performed on peripheral blood. The source of this sequence is a man aged 35 to 55 with active or convalescent COVID-19. Recombination joined TRBV2 with TRBJ2-5; the D gene lacks a confident call. The CDR3 reads CASSDVRQETQYF. In nucleotides, the sequence is TGTGCCAGCAGTGACGTCAGACAAGAGACCCAGTACTTC.